This T cell receptor beta chain comes out of a study of human T cells and chemical hapten exposure. Study background: For sensitization, 2% DPC was applied to an approximately 2 cm by approximately 2 cm patch of upper inner arm skin. Whole-study results and caveats: Expanded TCRs grouped into significantly more large CDR3 similarity clusters than controls produced.

TCRdb reanalysed the RACE reads using MiXCR and keeps one entry per CDR3 protein. This table holds approximately 69,000 distinct CDR3 sequences, 10% to 13% found once. Germline CDR1 and CDR2: MNHNS and SASEGT. CDR3 size: 14 residues. V gave up 2 bases and J gave up 1 base, with 8 bases separating them. This clonotype appeared many times. No antigen is known for it. Described time point: patch test 2, 6 weeks after DPC sensitization. Treatment specified: therapeutic diphenylcyclopropenone sensitization with weekly scalp DPC. The receptor was isolated from a woman aged 45-59 years with alopecia areata. Some clones in this sample may be carry-over from other donors' samples. The material was whole blood, obtained in connection with sensitization to the hapten diphenylcyclopropenone (DPC). The chain has TRBV6-1 and TRBJ1-1, with D possibly TRBD1 on 5 matching bases. The CDR3 spells CASSEQGPNTEAFF. CDR3 nucleotides: TGTGCCAGCAGTGAACAGGGACCGAACACTGAAGCTTTCTTT.